The 24 T cell receptor beta chains in this list originate from one sample, sequenced in a study of OX40 agonist ivuxolimab in advanced cancers. TCRdb's copy holds only in-frame clones and misses some; the assay was immunoSEQ multiplex PCR. The data hold 50,000 or so clones, with 80% to 90% observed a single time. The input for sequencing was CD4+ or CD8+ T cells sorted from blood, taken in a trial of the OX40 agonist ivuxolimab. These receptors originate from an adult with an advanced solid tumor such as melanoma, head and neck, liver or kidney cancer.

This clone has just a few counts. The genes are TRBV6-5 and TRBJ2-1; D may match TRBD1 or TRBD2 (5 bases each). From germline, CDR1 is MNHEY and CDR2 SVGAGI. This CDR3 spans 15 amino acids. Trimming left V 0 bases short and J 4 bases short, with 10 bases between. In DNA, the CDR3 is TGTGCCAGCAGTTACTCAGGGACGATTTACAATGAGCAGTTCTTC. As protein: CASSYSGTIYNEQFF.

The chain recombines TRBV5-4 with TRBJ2-7; 7 bases are a match to TRBD2. This CDR3 is 16 amino acids long. V trimming: 0 bases; J trimming: 0 bases; junction bases outside the gene matches: 6. Germline lookup yields CDR1 SGHNT and CDR2 YYREEE (reference sequence). In DNA form, the CDR3 reads TGTGCCAGCAGCTTGGCGGGGGGTACTACCTCCTACGAGCAGTACTTC. Its translation: CASSLAGGTTSYEQYF.

The chain employs TRBV27 and TRBJ1-4; D not resolved. Germline assignment: CDR1 MNHEY and CDR2 SMNVEV (reference sequence). This CDR3 is built from 13 residues. Trimming took 6 bases from V and 5 from J, leaving 10 bases between them. The CDR3 spells CASRSGLNEKLFF. The CDR3 DNA is TGTGCCAGCAGATCCGGCCTGAATGAAAAACTGTTTTTT.

The chain recombines TRBV12-5 with TRBJ2-3; 7 nucleotides align to TRBD1. In germline, CDR1 is LGHNT, CDR2 FRNRAP. The V and J ends lost 7 bases and 1 base, in that order; junction bases with no gene match: 5. This CDR3 is built from 14 residues. The CDR3 spells CASALGGRTDTQYF. CDR3 nucleotides: TGTGCTAGTGCCCTAGGGGGCCGCACAGATACGCAGTATTTT.

This chain links TRBV7-9 with TRBJ2-1; 7 positions agree with TRBD2. Losses at the gene ends were 5 bases for V and 2 bases for J; bases not matched to a gene: 0. CDR1 SEHNR and CDR2 FQNEAQ come from the germline V gene (reference sequence). The CDR3 extends over 13 amino acids. The DNA of the CDR3 is TGTGCCAGCAGCGGGGGGGCCTACAATGAGCAGTTCTTC. This encodes CASSGGAYNEQFF.

The chain is built from TRBV5-4 and TRBJ2-7; D is ambiguous. The germline V gene encodes CDR1 SGHNT and CDR2 YYREEE (reference sequence). The CDR3 has 13 amino acids. Between the trimmed V and J ends, which lost 0 bases and 1 base, there was a span of 5 bases. In DNA form, the CDR3 reads TGTGCCAGCAGCTTGGGTTCTTCCTACGAGCAGTACTTC. This translates into CASSLGSSYEQYF.

The chain is built from TRBV9 and TRBJ2-7; 10 bases match TRBD1. From germline, CDR1 is SGDLS and CDR2 YYNGEE. The CDR3 is 17 residues long. The ends lost 3 bases at V and 0 bases at J; junction bases unmatched: 9. The CDR3 region is CASSAGTGEVGSYEQYF. The CDR3 DNA sequence: TGTGCCAGCAGCGCAGGGACAGGGGAAGTCGGCTCCTACGAGCAGTACTTC.

This clone occurred a few times. The genes are TRBV7-9 and TRBJ1-1; D not certain. The germline gives CDR1 SEHNR, CDR2 FQNEAQ (reference sequence). Trimming removed 5 bases from V and 7 bases from J, with 11 bases in between. CDR3 length: 12 amino acids. In nucleotides, the CDR3 is TGTGCCAGCAGCCAAAGGTTGGGTGAAGCTTTCTTT. This encodes CASSQRLGEAFF.

The chain has TRBV7-2 and TRBJ2-7, with TRBD2 identical over 13 bases. This CDR3 comprises 16 residues. Germline CDR1 and CDR2: SGHTA and FQGNSA. The V segment lost 5 bases and the J segment 6 bases; nucleotides outside the gene matches: 10. In DNA form, the CDR3 reads TGTGCCAGCAGCCCATCGACTAGCGGGAGGTTTGCCGAGCAGTACTTC. Translating it yields CASSPSTSGRFAEQYF. Supplemented by reference TRBV7-2 and TRBJ2-7, the full variable domain reads GAGVSQSPSNKVTEKGKDVELRCDPISGHTALYWYRQSLGQGLEFLIYFQGNSAPDKSGLPSDRFSAERTGGSVSTLTIQRTQQEDSAVYLCASSPSTSGRFAEQYFGPGTRLTVT.

V is TRBV7-8 and J is TRBJ1-1; TRBD1 is a possible D gene (5 bases). The germline V gene has CDR1 SGHVS and CDR2 FQNEAQ. V gave up 5 bases and J gave up 8 bases, with 18 bases separating them. This CDR3 is 14 amino acids long. This chain's CDR3 is CASSLGRAPGEAFF. CDR3 DNA: TGTGCCAGCAGCCTGGGACGGGCCCCCGGGGAAGCTTTCTTT.

The V and J genes are TRBV4-2 and TRBJ2-1; D gene uncertain. V was clipped by 0 bases and J by 0 bases, with 9 bases between them. Germline V gene data show CDR1 as LGHNA and CDR2 as YNFKEQ. CDR3 size: 16 residues. CDR3: CASSQDLRNSYNEQFF. CDR3 nucleotides: TGTGCCAGCAGCCAAGATTTGCGGAACTCCTACAATGAGCAGTTCTTC.

This chain uses TRBV29-1 with TRBJ1-1; D is ambiguous. The V gene's germline CDR1 is SQVTM and CDR2 ANQGSEA. The CDR3 extends over 11 amino acids. V was shortened by 6 bases and J by 2 bases, with 7 bases between the two germline ends. Here the CDR3 reads CSVVLNTEAFF. CDR3 DNA sequence: TGCAGCGTGGTCCTAAACACTGAAGCTTTCTTT.

The rearrangement joins TRBV21-1 to TRBJ2-7; the table's TRBD1 call for D was not verified on the DNA. TRBV21-1 is a pseudogene locus. This CDR3 contains 17 residues. The CDR3 is CASSKWGGETYSYEQYF. CDR3 nucleotides: TGTGCCAGCAGCAAATGGGGCGGCGAAACCTACTCCTACGAGCAGTACTTC.

The chain has TRBV7-9 and TRBJ1-2, with a tentative D call TRBD1 (6 bases). The CDR3 is 15 amino acids. V was trimmed by 5 bases and J by 3 bases, leaving 16 bases between them. The germline gives CDR1 SEHNR, CDR2 FQNEAQ (reference sequence). The CDR3 DNA reads as TGTGCCAGCAGCCAATCTCTAAGGGGGGACTATGGCTACACCTTC. Its translation: CASSQSLRGDYGYTF. The whole variable domain, filled in from reference TRBV7-9 and TRBJ1-2, reads DTGVSQNPRHKITKRGQNVTFRCDPISEHNRLYWYRQTLGQGPEFLTYFQNEAQLEKSRLLSDRFSAERPKGSFSTLEIQRTEQGDSAMYLCASSQSLRGDYGYTFGSGTRLTVV.

The rearrangement uses TRBV5-4 and TRBJ2-1; TRBD2 matches 12 bases. The V and J ends lost 0 bases and 15 bases, in that order; junction bases with no gene match: 10. Germline V CDR1 and CDR2: SGHNT, YYREEE (reference sequence). This CDR3 has 15 residues. In DNA, the CDR3 is TGTGCCAGCAGCTTGGCCGGACTAGCGGGGACCCCCCCGTTCTTC. Amino acids: CASSLAGLAGTPPFF.

The rearrangement uses TRBV19 and TRBJ2-2; 8 bases map to TRBD2. CDR1 is LNHDA and CDR2 is SQIVND in the germline V gene (reference sequence). V gave up 5 bases and J gave up 5 bases; unmatched junction bases: 7. The CDR3 sequence is 15 residues long. Here the CDR3 reads CASSPGTRSTGELFF. CDR3 nucleotides: TGTGCCAGTAGTCCCGGGACTAGATCTACCGGGGAGCTGTTTTTT.

This chain joins TRBV6-1 and TRBJ1-3; TRBD1 matches 7 bases. The CDR3 covers 15 residues. The V gene end was trimmed by 1 base and the J gene end by 2 bases; junction bases not matched to a gene: 2. The germline V gene has CDR1 MNHNS and CDR2 SASEGT. CDR3 nucleotide sequence: TGTGCCAGCAGTGAAGACAGGGGCACTGGAAACACCATATATTTT. It is translated as CASSEDRGTGNTIYF.

V and J are TRBV11-2 and TRBJ2-2, with TRBD2 matching 9 bases. Trimming removed 3 bases from V and 3 bases from J; junction bases left unmatched: 8. The CDR3 loop spans 17 amino acids. Germline CDR1 and CDR2: SGHAT and FQNNGV. The CDR3, as DNA: TGTGCCAGCAGCTTTGTTCCGGCGGGAGGGCACACCGGGGAGCTGTTTTTT. Translating gives CASSFVPAGGHTGELFF. Full variable domain (outside the CDR3, taken from reference TRBV11-2 and TRBJ2-2): EAGVAQSPRYKIIEKRQSVAFWCNPISGHATLYWYQQILGQGPKLLIQFQNNGVVDDSQLPKDRFSAERLKGVDSTLKIQPAKLEDSAVYLCASSFVPAGGHTGELFFGEGSRLTVL.

V is TRBV28 and J is TRBJ2-1; D might be TRBD2 (6 bases). The germline V gene has CDR1 MDHEN and CDR2 SYDVKM. The germline V and J ends were trimmed by 3 bases and 6 bases, with 6 bases remaining between them. The CDR3 runs to 12 residues. The CDR3 DNA sequence: TGTGCCAGCAGTTTGGAGGGCAATGAGCAGTTCTTC. It encodes CASSLEGNEQFF.

This clone was detected only a few times. The chain joins TRBV19 to TRBJ2-1; D not resolved. V was cut by 5 bases and J by 2 bases, with 7 bases left in between. The CDR3 contains 13 residues. From germline, CDR1 is LNHDA and CDR2 SQIVND (reference sequence). The CDR3 loop is CASSSAAYNEQFF. CDR3 sequence (DNA): TGTGCCAGTAGTTCCGCAGCCTACAATGAGCAGTTCTTC.

V gene TRBV5-1 combines with J gene TRBJ2-7; possibly TRBD1 for D (5 bases). With 6 bases removed from V and 0 bases from J, the gap between germline ends came to 10 bases. Germline assignment: CDR1 SGHRS and CDR2 YFSETQ. This CDR3 has 13 residues. This CDR3 reads CASMEGDSYEQYF. Here the CDR3 DNA reads TGCGCCAGCATGGAAGGGGACTCCTACGAGCAGTACTTC.

CDR3: CASSFGESSYEQYF. The CDR3 DNA follows: TGTGCCAGCAGCTTCGGGGAAAGCTCCTACGAGCAGTACTTC. V gene TRBV11-2 combines with J gene TRBJ2-7; possibly TRBD2 for D (5 bases). Trimming took 3 bases from V and 0 from J, leaving 9 bases between them. The CDR3 runs to 14 residues. Germline V gives CDR1 SGHAT, CDR2 FQNNGV.

In nucleotides, the CDR3 is TGCGCCAGCAGCCAAGTATCTAGCTCCTACAATGAGCAGTTCTTC. This sequence encodes CASSQVSSSYNEQFF. This sequence joins TRBV4-1 and TRBJ2-1; D not certain. The CDR3 extends over 15 amino acids. V was cut by 1 base and J by 0 bases, with 7 bases left in between. Germline V gene data show CDR1 as MGHRA and CDR2 as YSYEKL.

The chain has TRBV13 and TRBJ2-5; 12 bases are a match to TRBD2. Germline CDR1 reads PRHDT; CDR2 reads FYEKMQ (reference sequence). Unmatched junction bases numbered 4, after V lost 3 bases and J lost 2 bases. This CDR3 is 16 amino acids long. DNA of the CDR3: TGTGCCAGCAGCTTTGTAACTAGCGGGGGGCAAGAGACCCAGTACTTC. Translated: CASSFVTSGGQETQYF. Variable domain in full (rest from reference TRBV13 and TRBJ2-5): AAGVIQSPRHLIKEKRETATLKCYPIPRHDTVYWYQQGPGQDPQFLISFYEKMQSDKGSIPDRFSAQQFSDYHSELNMSSLELGDSALYFCASSFVTSGGQETQYFGPGTRLLVL.